This TCR beta chain is from a study of cytotoxic CD8 clonotypes in ibrutinib-treated CLL. Findings and caveats of the study: Clonality rose at ibrutinib response and fell back toward baseline at progression.

Depth targeted 1 in 200,000 to 1 in 1 million T cells, averaging around 10x coverage per clonotype. Clones were read by immunoSEQ multiplex PCR, and TCRdb kept only the in-frame ones, dropping some. Here the sample spans about 310,000 clones, 80% being singletons. A remark on this clone: What it recognizes is unknown.

From germline, CDR1 is ENHRY and CDR2 SYGVKD. V gave up 5 bases and J gave up 4 bases, with 14 bases separating them. The CDR3 totals 14 residues. The sequences come from PBMCs, collected before ibrutinib treatment. The sequence derives from a human donor with chronic lymphocytic leukemia. This rearrangement joins TRBV10-3 to TRBJ1-1; D may be TRBD1 (5 bases). CDR3 coding DNA: TGTGCCATCAGTTTGGGCGGGGACGGCACTGAAGCTTTCTTT. Amino acids: CAISLGGDGTEAFF.